A single T cell receptor beta chain is shown here with its context. Its target is not known. The data were obtained in a study of cytomegalovirus exposure and HLA in healthy donors. Background on the study: HLA-typed donors contributed 65 million to 85 million unique TCRs, which were held in an early data release. Study-level results: In a later analysis, a missense DCLRE1C variant was linked to TCR beta V- and J-gene trimming. A later analysis linked about 17,000 TCR beta sequences to HLA alleles at 0.05 false discovery rate.

CDR3 length: 10 amino acids. Germline CDR1 is MNHNY and CDR2 is SVGAGI (reference sequence). V lost 7 bases to trimming and J lost 6 bases, with 6 bases between them. The PCR ran on 60 Vbeta and 13 Jbeta primers. Repertoires were generated with immunoSEQ multiplex PCR, while TCRdb's copy carries only in-frame clones and drops some. Of about 120,000 clones detected, approximately 77% appear once; the ten largest clones hold about 4.9%. The sequencing input was PBMCs. The receptor was derived from a man aged 45-65 years in good health and CMV-seropositive. The J gene is TRBJ1-1, the V gene TRBV6-6; the D is unclear. The CDR3 loop is CASIQSEAFF. CDR3 DNA: TGTGCCAGCATCCAGTCTGAAGCTTTCTTT.